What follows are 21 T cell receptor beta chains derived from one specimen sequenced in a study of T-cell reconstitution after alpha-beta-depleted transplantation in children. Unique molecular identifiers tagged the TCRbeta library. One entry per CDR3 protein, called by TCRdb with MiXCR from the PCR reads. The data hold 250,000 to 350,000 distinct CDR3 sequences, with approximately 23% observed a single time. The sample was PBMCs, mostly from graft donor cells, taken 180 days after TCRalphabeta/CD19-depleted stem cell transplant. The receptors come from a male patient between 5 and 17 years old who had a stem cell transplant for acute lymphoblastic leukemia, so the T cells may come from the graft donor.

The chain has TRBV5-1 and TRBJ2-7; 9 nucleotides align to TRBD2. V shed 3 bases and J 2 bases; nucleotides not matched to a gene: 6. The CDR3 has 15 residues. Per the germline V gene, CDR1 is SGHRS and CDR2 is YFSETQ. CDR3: CASSSQASGTYEQYF. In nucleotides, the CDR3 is TGCGCCAGCAGCTCCCAGGCTAGCGGGACCTACGAGCAGTACTTC.

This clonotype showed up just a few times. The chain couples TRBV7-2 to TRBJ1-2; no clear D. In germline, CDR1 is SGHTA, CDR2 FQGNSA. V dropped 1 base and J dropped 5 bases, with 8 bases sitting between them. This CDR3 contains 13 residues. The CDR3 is CASSLVRAYGYTF. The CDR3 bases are TGTGCCAGCAGCTTAGTTCGCGCTTATGGCTACACCTTC.

The CDR3 protein is CASSRPWTGWYEQYF. The DNA for the CDR3 is TGTGCCAGCTCAAGACCCTGGACAGGGTGGTACGAGCAGTACTTC. The rearrangement joins TRBV18 to TRBJ2-7; TRBD1 matches 8 bases. V lost 5 bases to trimming and J lost 4 bases; unmatched junction nucleotides: 10. Germline V gives CDR1 KGHSH, CDR2 LQKENI. The CDR3 covers 15 residues.

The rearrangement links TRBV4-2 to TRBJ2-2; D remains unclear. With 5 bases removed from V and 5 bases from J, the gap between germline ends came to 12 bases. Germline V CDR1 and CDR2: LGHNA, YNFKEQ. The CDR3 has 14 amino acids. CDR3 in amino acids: CASSWTWTTGELFF. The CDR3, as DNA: TGTGCCAGCAGCTGGACCTGGACGACCGGGGAGCTGTTTTTT.

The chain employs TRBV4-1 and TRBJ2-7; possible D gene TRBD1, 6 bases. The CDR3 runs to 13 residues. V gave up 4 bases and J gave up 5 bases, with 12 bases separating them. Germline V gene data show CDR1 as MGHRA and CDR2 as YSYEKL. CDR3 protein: CASSLSRGDEQYF. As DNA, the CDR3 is TGCGCCAGCAGCCTAAGCAGGGGCGACGAGCAGTACTTC.

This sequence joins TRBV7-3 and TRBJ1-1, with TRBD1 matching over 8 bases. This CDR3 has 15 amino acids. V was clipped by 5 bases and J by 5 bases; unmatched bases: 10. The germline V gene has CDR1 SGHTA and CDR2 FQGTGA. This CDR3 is CASSLGQGWETEAFF. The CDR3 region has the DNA TGTGCCAGCAGCCTTGGACAGGGATGGGAAACTGAAGCTTTCTTT.

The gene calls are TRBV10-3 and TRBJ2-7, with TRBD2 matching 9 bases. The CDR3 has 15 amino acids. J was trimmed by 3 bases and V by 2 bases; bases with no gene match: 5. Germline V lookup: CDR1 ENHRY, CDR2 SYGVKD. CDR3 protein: CAISETSGYLYEQYF. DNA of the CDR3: TGTGCCATCAGTGAGACTAGCGGGTACCTCTACGAGCAGTACTTC.

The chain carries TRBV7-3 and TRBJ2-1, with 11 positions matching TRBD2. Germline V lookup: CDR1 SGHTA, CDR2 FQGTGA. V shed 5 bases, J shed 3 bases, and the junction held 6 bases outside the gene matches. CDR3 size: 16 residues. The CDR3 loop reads CASSPIAGGVYNEQFF. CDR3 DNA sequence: TGTGCCAGCAGCCCGATAGCGGGAGGGGTCTACAATGAGCAGTTCTTC.

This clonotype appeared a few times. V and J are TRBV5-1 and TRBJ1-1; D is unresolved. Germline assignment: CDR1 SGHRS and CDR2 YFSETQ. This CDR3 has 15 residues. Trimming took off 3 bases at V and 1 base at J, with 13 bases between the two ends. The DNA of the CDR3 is TGCGCCAGCAGCTCGGGCCCGAAGGGGAACACTGAAGCTTTCTTT. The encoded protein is CASSSGPKGNTEAFF. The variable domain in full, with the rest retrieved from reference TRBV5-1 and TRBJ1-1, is KAGVTQTPRYLIKTRGQQVTLSCSPISGHRSVSWYQQTPGQGLQFLFEYFSETQRNKGNFPGRFSGRQFSNSRSEMNVSTLELGDSALYLCASSSGPKGNTEAFFGQGTRLTVV.

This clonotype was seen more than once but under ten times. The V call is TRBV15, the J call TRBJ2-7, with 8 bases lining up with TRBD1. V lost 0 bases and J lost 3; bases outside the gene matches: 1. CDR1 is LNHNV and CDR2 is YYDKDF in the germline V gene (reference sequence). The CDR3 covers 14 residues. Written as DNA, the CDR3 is TGTGCCACCAGCAGAGACAGGGGGCTCTACGAGCAGTACTTC. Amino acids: CATSRDRGLYEQYF.

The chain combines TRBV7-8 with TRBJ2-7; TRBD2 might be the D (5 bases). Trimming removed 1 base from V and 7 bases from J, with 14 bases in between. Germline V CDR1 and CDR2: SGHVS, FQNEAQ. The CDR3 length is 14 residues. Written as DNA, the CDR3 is TGTGCCAGCAGCTTAGGGAGGTACACCGGTGAGCAGTACTTC. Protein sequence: CASSLGRYTGEQYF.

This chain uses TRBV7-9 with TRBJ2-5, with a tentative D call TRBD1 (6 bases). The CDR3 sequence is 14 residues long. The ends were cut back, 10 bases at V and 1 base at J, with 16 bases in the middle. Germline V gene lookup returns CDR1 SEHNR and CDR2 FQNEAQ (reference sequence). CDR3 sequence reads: CAIGTPLPQETQYF. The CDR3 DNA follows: TGTGCCATCGGGACACCCTTACCCCAAGAGACCCAGTACTTC.

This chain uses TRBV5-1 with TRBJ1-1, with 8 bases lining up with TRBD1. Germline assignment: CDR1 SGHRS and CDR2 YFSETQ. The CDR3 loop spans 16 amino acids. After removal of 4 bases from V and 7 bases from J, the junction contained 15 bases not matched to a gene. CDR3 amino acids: CASSVGWARGPVEAFF. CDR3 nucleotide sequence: TGCGCCAGCAGCGTAGGTTGGGCCAGGGGGCCGGTTGAAGCTTTCTTT.

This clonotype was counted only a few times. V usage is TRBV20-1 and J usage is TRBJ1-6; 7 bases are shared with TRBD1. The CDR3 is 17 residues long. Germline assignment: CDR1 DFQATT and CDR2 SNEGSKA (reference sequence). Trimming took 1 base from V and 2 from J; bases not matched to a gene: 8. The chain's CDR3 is CSARASQGTPYNSPLHF. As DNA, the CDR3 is TGCAGTGCTAGAGCGTCACAGGGGACCCCCTATAATTCACCCCTCCACTTT.

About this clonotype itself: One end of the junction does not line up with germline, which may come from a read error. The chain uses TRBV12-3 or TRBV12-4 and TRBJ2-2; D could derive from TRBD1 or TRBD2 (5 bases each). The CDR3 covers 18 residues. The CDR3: CTSSSNRFTAGATGELFF. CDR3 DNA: TGTACCAGCAGTTCCAACCGCTTCACGGCCGGGGCCACCGGGGAGCTGTTTTTT.

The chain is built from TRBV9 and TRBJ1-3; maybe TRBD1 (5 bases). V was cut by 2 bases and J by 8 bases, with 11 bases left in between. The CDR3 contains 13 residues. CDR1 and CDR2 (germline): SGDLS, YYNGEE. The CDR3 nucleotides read TGTGCCAGCAGCGTTCTAACGGGGGACACCATATATTTT. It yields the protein CASSVLTGDTIYF.

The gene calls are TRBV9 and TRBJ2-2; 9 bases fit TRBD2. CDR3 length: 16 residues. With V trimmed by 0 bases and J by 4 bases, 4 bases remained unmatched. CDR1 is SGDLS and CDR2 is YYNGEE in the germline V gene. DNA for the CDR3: TGTGCCAGCAGCGTAGGCGGGAGGGCCTTCACCGGGGAGCTGTTTTTT. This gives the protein CASSVGGRAFTGELFF.

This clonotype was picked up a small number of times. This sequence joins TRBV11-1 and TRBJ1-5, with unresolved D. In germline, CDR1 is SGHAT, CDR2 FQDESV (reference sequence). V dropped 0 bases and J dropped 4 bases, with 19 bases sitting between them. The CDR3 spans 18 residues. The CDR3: CASSLALPGRTSNQPQHF. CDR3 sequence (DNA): TGTGCCAGCAGCTTAGCGCTGCCAGGCCGTACCTCTAATCAGCCCCAGCATTTT.

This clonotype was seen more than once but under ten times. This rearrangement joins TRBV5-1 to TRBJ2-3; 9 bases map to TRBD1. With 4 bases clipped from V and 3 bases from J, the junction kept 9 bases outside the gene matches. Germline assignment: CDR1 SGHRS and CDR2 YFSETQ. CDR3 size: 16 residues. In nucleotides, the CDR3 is TGCGCCAGCAGCGCCCGGGACAGGGTGGTAACAGATACGCAGTATTTT. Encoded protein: CASSARDRVVTDTQYF. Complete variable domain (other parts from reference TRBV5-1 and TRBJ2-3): KAGVTQTPRYLIKTRGQQVTLSCSPISGHRSVSWYQQTPGQGLQFLFEYFSETQRNKGNFPGRFSGRQFSNSRSEMNVSTLELGDSALYLCASSARDRVVTDTQYFGPGTRLTVL.

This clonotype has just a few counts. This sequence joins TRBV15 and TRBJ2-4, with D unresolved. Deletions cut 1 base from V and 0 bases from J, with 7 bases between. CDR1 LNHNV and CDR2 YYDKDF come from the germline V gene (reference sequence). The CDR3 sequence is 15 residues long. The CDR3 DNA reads TGTGCCACCAGCAGAGTTGTACTAGCCAAAAACATTCAGTACTTC. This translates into CATSRVVLAKNIQYF.

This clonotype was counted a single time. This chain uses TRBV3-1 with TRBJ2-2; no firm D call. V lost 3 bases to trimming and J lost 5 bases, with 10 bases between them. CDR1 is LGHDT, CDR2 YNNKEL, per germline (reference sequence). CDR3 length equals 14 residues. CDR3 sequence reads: CASSHLIDTGELFF. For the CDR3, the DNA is TGTGCCAGCAGCCACCTCATAGATACCGGGGAGCTGTTTTTT.